One and the same sample provided the 32 T cell receptor beta chains below, sequenced in a study of cytomegalovirus exposure and HLA in healthy donors. Both 60 Vbeta primers and 13 Jbeta primers went into the PCR. Libraries were prepared by immunoSEQ multiplex PCR; TCRdb keeps only in-frame clonotypes and omits some of them. The data show around 190,000 clones, roughly 80% seen once. Sequenced sample: PBMCs. These receptors were collected from a woman in her 50s in good health and CMV-seronegative.

The sample holds one count of this clone. The rearrangement links TRBV28 to TRBJ2-7; no clear D gene. The germline gives CDR1 MDHEN, CDR2 SYDVKM. This CDR3 comprises 14 residues. V was clipped by 5 bases and J by 2 bases, with 13 bases between them. Written as DNA, the CDR3 is TGTGCCAGCAGTCCATTTTGGGCCGCCTACGAGCAGTACTTC. This translates into CASSPFWAAYEQYF.

The chain carries TRBV6-6 and TRBJ2-3, with 10 bases fitting TRBD1. Per the germline V gene, CDR1 is MNHNY and CDR2 is SVGAGI (reference sequence). CDR3 length: 15 amino acids. The V and J ends lost 2 bases and 6 bases, in that order; junction bases with no gene match: 5. CDR3 DNA: TGTGCCAGCAGTTACAAGGGACAGGGGTTCGATACGCAGTATTTT. This codes for CASSYKGQGFDTQYF.

The chain has TRBV10-3 and TRBJ1-5, with 7 bases identical to TRBD1. Germline trimming cut 10 bases from V and 4 bases from J; bases unmatched to any gene: 13. The CDR3 is 15 amino acids. The germline V gene encodes CDR1 ENHRY and CDR2 SYGVKD. CDR3 sequence: CATQTSTGQNQPQHF. CDR3 coding DNA: TGTGCCACCCAAACCTCGACAGGGCAGAATCAGCCCCAGCATTTT.

This clone was observed once. This chain's CDR3 is CASSQDLAGGPGELFF. CDR3 nucleotide sequence: TGTGCCAGCAGCCAAGATCTAGCGGGAGGGCCCGGGGAGCTGTTTTTT. The chain joins TRBV4-2 to TRBJ2-2; 12 bases line up with TRBD2. The germline CDR1 and CDR2 sequences are LGHNA and YNFKEQ. The CDR3 consists of 16 residues. Unmatched junction bases numbered 2, after V lost 0 bases and J lost 6 bases.

This chain connects TRBV6-1 to TRBJ2-3, with D perhaps TRBD2 (6 bases). The CDR3 contains 12 residues. The ends were cut back, 8 bases at V and 0 bases at J, with 6 bases in the middle. Germline CDR1 is MNHNS and CDR2 is SASEGT. Here the CDR3 reads CASRGSTDTQYF. In nucleotides, the CDR3 is TGTGCCAGCCGGGGGAGCACAGATACGCAGTATTTT.

The CDR3 loop is CATGRVVEKLFF. CDR3 nucleotide sequence: TGTGCCACCGGCAGGGTTGTTGAAAAACTGTTTTTT. The chain combines TRBV19 with TRBJ1-4; possible D gene TRBD1, 5 bases. V lost 10 bases and J lost 7, with 13 bases in between. Germline assignment: CDR1 LNHDA and CDR2 SQIVND (reference sequence). The CDR3 is 12 residues long.

V gene TRBV5-1 combines with J gene TRBJ2-3; 9 bases are a match to TRBD2. Germline values: CDR1 SGHRS, CDR2 YFSETQ. With 0 bases clipped from V and 2 bases from J, the junction kept 7 bases outside the gene matches. This CDR3 spans 17 amino acids. The CDR3 region is CASSLAPSGEPTDTQYF. The CDR3 bases are TGCGCCAGCAGCTTGGCTCCTAGCGGGGAACCCACAGATACGCAGTATTTT. The entire variable domain, with the rest obtained from reference TRBV5-1 and TRBJ2-3, is as follows: KAGVTQTPRYLIKTRGQQVTLSCSPISGHRSVSWYQQTPGQGLQFLFEYFSETQRNKGNFPGRFSGRQFSNSRSEMNVSTLELGDSALYLCASSLAPSGEPTDTQYFGPGTRLTVL.

V usage is TRBV5-8 and J usage is TRBJ2-3; D possibly corresponds to TRBD2 (5 bases). This CDR3 has 13 amino acids. Germline V lookup: CDR1 SGHTS, CDR2 YDEGEE. Trimming took off 3 bases at V and 4 bases at J, with 9 bases between the two ends. The CDR3 DNA follows: TGTGCCAGCAGCTGGACTGTCGCAGATACGCAGTATTTT. This sequence encodes CASSWTVADTQYF.

The V call is TRBV19, the J call TRBJ2-7; 7 nucleotides align to TRBD1. V was clipped by 4 bases and J by 4 bases; unmatched bases: 7. Germline V gives CDR1 LNHDA, CDR2 SQIVND (reference sequence). CDR3 length: 14 residues. CDR3 DNA sequence: TGTGCCAGTAGTACCTGGACAGGCGATTACGAGCAGTACTTC. Protein sequence: CASSTWTGDYEQYF.

This clone came up a few times. V usage is TRBV7-9 and J usage is TRBJ2-7, with TRBD1 identical over 8 bases. Per the germline V gene, CDR1 is SEHNR and CDR2 is FQNEAQ (reference sequence). The ends lost 5 bases at V and 0 bases at J; junction bases unmatched: 0. The length of the CDR3 is 13 residues. CDR3 sequence reads: CASSDRGSYEQYF. The CDR3 region has the DNA TGTGCCAGCAGCGACAGGGGCTCCTACGAGCAGTACTTC.

The chain links TRBV19 to TRBJ1-2, with 8 bases that match TRBD1. The germline gives CDR1 LNHDA, CDR2 SQIVND (reference sequence). V lost 7 bases, J lost 8 bases, and 12 bases stayed unmatched. There are 14 residues in the CDR3. CDR3 protein: CASTWRTGRSGYTF. CDR3 nucleotide sequence: TGTGCCAGTACCTGGAGGACAGGGAGGAGCGGCTACACCTTC. Based on the CDR3 plus reference TRBV19 and TRBJ1-2, the full variable domain is DGGITQSPKYLFRKEGQNVTLSCEQNLNHDAMYWYRQDPGQGLRLIYYSQIVNDFQKGDIAEGYSVSREKKESFPLTVTSAQKNPTAFYLCASTWRTGRSGYTFGSGTRLTVV.

This chain's CDR3 is CASSFPGETYEQYF. The CDR3 nucleotides read TGTGCCAGCAGCTTCCCGGGTGAGACCTACGAGCAGTACTTC. V and J are TRBV7-9 and TRBJ2-7; D call uncertain. From germline, CDR1 is SEHNR and CDR2 FQNEAQ (reference sequence). V was trimmed by 3 bases and J by 2 bases, leaving 11 bases between them. This CDR3 contains 14 residues.

The chain joins TRBV9 to TRBJ1-4; 8 nucleotides agree with TRBD1. V lost 5 bases to trimming and J lost 8 bases; unmatched junction nucleotides: 8. Germline V lookup: CDR1 SGDLS, CDR2 YYNGEE. The CDR3 extends over 14 amino acids. The CDR3 sequence is CASSTDRAGEKLFF. CDR3 bases: TGTGCCAGCAGTACGGACAGGGCGGGGGAAAAACTGTTTTTT.

Here the CDR3 reads CASGRQGGDEQYF. CDR3 bases: TGTGCCAGCGGGCGACAGGGTGGGGACGAGCAGTACTTC. The chain couples TRBV11-3 to TRBJ2-5; 7 bases match TRBD1. The closer fit of TRBJ2-7 to the DNA end suggests the J call may be wrong. This CDR3 region has 13 residues. CDR1 SGHNT and CDR2 YENEEA come from the germline V gene.

The genes are TRBV30 and TRBJ1-5, with D possibly being TRBD1 (5 bases). The V end was cut by 0 bases, the J end by 7 bases, with 10 bases between. From germline, CDR1 is GTSNPN and CDR2 SVGIG (reference sequence). This CDR3 comprises 13 residues. The CDR3 sequence is CAWSVTGVQPQHF. The CDR3 DNA reads as TGTGCCTGGAGTGTAACAGGAGTCCAGCCCCAGCATTTT.

The J gene is TRBJ1-2, the V gene TRBV19; D is unresolved. The CDR3 has 13 amino acids. Per the germline V gene, CDR1 is LNHDA and CDR2 is SQIVND (reference sequence). Trimming cost V 7 bases and J 4 bases, with 13 bases left between them. The CDR3 spells CASTDAALYGYTF. In nucleotides, the CDR3 is TGTGCCAGTACCGACGCGGCCCTCTATGGCTACACCTTC. Using reference TRBV19 and TRBJ1-2 for the parts outside the CDR3, the full variable domain is DGGITQSPKYLFRKEGQNVTLSCEQNLNHDAMYWYRQDPGQGLRLIYYSQIVNDFQKGDIAEGYSVSREKKESFPLTVTSAQKNPTAFYLCASTDAALYGYTFGSGTRLTVV.

The chain combines TRBV6-1 with TRBJ1-6; possible D gene TRBD1, 5 bases. V lost 2 bases and J 10 bases, leaving 21 bases between the germline ends. The germline CDR1 and CDR2 sequences are MNHNS and SASEGT. The CDR3 sequence is 17 residues long. CDR3 nucleotides: TGTGCCAGCAGTGAAACCTTCGGGGCCGCCGGGGGGTCACCCCTCCACTTT. Its translation is CASSETFGAAGGSPLHF.

CDR3 sequence reads: CASSFGGVGTEAFF. The CDR3 nucleotides are TGTGCCAGCAGCTTTGGGGGGGTTGGCACTGAAGCTTTCTTT. The V call is TRBV5-8, the J call TRBJ1-1, with a tentative D call TRBD1 (5 bases). The CDR3 totals 14 residues. V was trimmed by 2 bases and J by 4 bases, leaving 12 bases between them. The germline gives CDR1 SGHTS, CDR2 YDEGEE.

CDR3 in DNA: TGTGCCAGCAGCAGGGGACAAAACTCTGGAAACACCATATATTTT. Its translation: CASSRGQNSGNTIYF. The chain carries TRBV9 and TRBJ1-3; TRBD1 is a possible D gene (6 bases). Germline CDR1 reads SGDLS; CDR2 reads YYNGEE. This CDR3 has 15 residues. The V gene lost 4 bases and the J gene lost 0 bases, with 11 bases spanning the gap.

This clone was picked up one time. The chain links TRBV30 to TRBJ2-6, with D tentatively TRBD1 (6 bases). Per the germline V gene, CDR1 is GTSNPN and CDR2 is SVGIG (reference sequence). With 3 bases removed from V and 9 bases from J, the gap between germline ends came to 12 bases. The CDR3 spans 13 residues. The CDR3 region is CAWSAGADNVLTF. CDR3 sequence (DNA): TGTGCCTGGAGCGCAGGGGCGGACAACGTCCTGACTTTC. Together with reference TRBV30 and TRBJ2-6, the CDR3 gives the full variable domain: SQTIHQWPATLVQPVGSPLSLECTVEGTSNPNLYWYRQAAGRGLQLLFYSVGIGQISSEVPQNLSASRPQDRQFILSSKKLLLSDSGFYLCAWSAGADNVLTFGAGSRLTVL.

The J gene is TRBJ2-4, the V gene TRBV5-4; a possible D gene is TRBD1 (5 bases). The CDR3 consists of 14 residues. The ends were cut back, 0 bases at V and 1 base at J, with 5 bases in the middle. CDR1 is SGHNT, CDR2 YYREEE, per germline (reference sequence). In DNA form, the CDR3 reads TGTGCCAGCAGCTTGGGACAGGCCAAAAACATTCAGTACTTC. This codes for CASSLGQAKNIQYF.

This chain's CDR3 is CASSLFSGQGSEKLFF. CDR3 DNA sequence: TGTGCCAGCAGTTTATTTTCAGGACAGGGCTCAGAAAAACTGTTTTTT. The gene calls are TRBV28 and TRBJ1-4; 8 bases fit TRBD1. Germline loops: CDR1 MDHEN, CDR2 SYDVKM. The length of the CDR3 is 16 residues. V lost 1 base, J lost 8 bases, and 9 bases stayed unmatched.

J is TRBJ2-2 and V is TRBV7-2; 12 bases agree with TRBD2. This CDR3 comprises 16 residues. Per the germline V gene, CDR1 is SGHTA and CDR2 is FQGNSA. V shed 0 bases, J shed 6 bases, and the junction held 2 bases outside the gene matches. CDR3 in DNA: TGTGCCAGCAGCTTAGCGGCTAGCGGGGGGGCCGGGGAGCTGTTTTTT. Residues: CASSLAASGGAGELFF.

This clone occurred once. The chain couples TRBV6-5 to TRBJ2-7; the D gene is possibly TRBD2 (6 bases). The V end lost 8 bases, the J end lost 1 base, and 12 bases lay between the germline ends. The CDR3 consists of 13 residues. Germline CDR1 and CDR2: MNHEY and SVGAGI. The CDR3, as DNA: TGTGCCAGCCGATCCCGGGGGTCCTACGAGCAGTACTTC. This codes for CASRSRGSYEQYF.

V is TRBV28 and J is TRBJ2-1, with TRBD1 identical over 9 bases. V dropped 5 bases and J dropped 4; count of bases not matched to a gene: 9. The CDR3 loop spans 16 amino acids. Germline loops: CDR1 MDHEN, CDR2 SYDVKM. CDR3 nucleotide sequence: TGTGCCAGCAGTCCACTACCACAGGGGGCGTACAATGAGCAGTTCTTC. This gives the protein CASSPLPQGAYNEQFF.

The chain has TRBV5-1 and TRBJ1-1; D uncertain. The germline V gene has CDR1 SGHRS and CDR2 YFSETQ. CDR3 length: 13 amino acids. Trimming took off 0 bases at V and 1 base at J, with 4 bases between the two ends. CDR3 sequence: CASSLERNTEAFF. The CDR3 DNA is TGCGCCAGCAGCTTGGAGAGGAACACTGAAGCTTTCTTT.

CDR3 amino acids: CASSAPAGLGYTF. For the CDR3, the DNA is TGTGCCTCCTCAGCGCCAGCGGGGCTTGGCTACACCTTC. The chain joins TRBV19 to TRBJ1-2, with a possible D match to TRBD1 (5 bases). V gave up 11 bases and J gave up 7 bases, with 20 bases separating them. CDR1 and CDR2 from the germline V gene are LNHDA and SQIVND (reference sequence). The CDR3 totals 13 residues.

The chain couples TRBV7-2 to TRBJ2-5, with 8 bases fitting TRBD2. Germline values: CDR1 SGHTA, CDR2 FQGNSA. This CDR3 region has 14 residues. The junction had 7 bases not matched to a gene; V was cut back by 5 bases and J by 5 bases. The chain's CDR3 is CASSQRGGWETQYF. As DNA, the CDR3 is TGTGCCAGCAGCCAACGGGGGGGCTGGGAGACCCAGTACTTC. The full variable domain, rest sourced from reference TRBV7-2 and TRBJ2-5, is GAGVSQSPSNKVTEKGKDVELRCDPISGHTALYWYRQSLGQGLEFLIYFQGNSAPDKSGLPSDRFSAERTGGSVSTLTIQRTQQEDSAVYLCASSQRGGWETQYFGPGTRLLVL.

V and J are TRBV28 and TRBJ1-3; D is perhaps TRBD1 (6 bases). CDR1 MDHEN and CDR2 SYDVKM come from the germline V gene. The V gene lost 6 bases and the J gene lost 4 bases, with 16 bases spanning the gap. The CDR3 consists of 15 residues. As DNA, the CDR3 is TGTGCCAGCAGCATCAGGGGTGCTGGAGGAAACACCATATATTTT. Its translation: CASSIRGAGGNTIYF.

The rearrangement links TRBV6-5 to TRBJ2-7; the match to TRBD1 covers 9 bases. Germline CDR1 is MNHEY and CDR2 is SVGAGI. The trim removed 6 bases at V and 5 bases at J, leaving 11 bases unmatched. The CDR3 runs 15 residues. The CDR3 bases are TGTGCCAGCAGGGCCGGGGACAGGGATATACACGAGCAGTACTTC. It is translated as CASRAGDRDIHEQYF.

This clone came up a few times. This chain joins TRBV7-2 and TRBJ2-5; 8 nucleotides align to TRBD1. The ends lost 2 bases at V and 10 bases at J; junction bases unmatched: 6. This CDR3 has 13 amino acids. CDR1 SGHTA and CDR2 FQGNSA come from the germline V gene. CDR3: CASSLSPTGVQYF. The DNA for the CDR3 is TGTGCCAGCAGCTTAAGTCCGACAGGGGTCCAGTACTTC. The full variable domain, rest sourced from reference TRBV7-2 and TRBJ2-5, is GAGVSQSPSNKVTEKGKDVELRCDPISGHTALYWYRQSLGQGLEFLIYFQGNSAPDKSGLPSDRFSAERTGGSVSTLTIQRTQQEDSAVYLCASSLSPTGVQYFGPGTRLLVL.

The CDR3 DNA sequence: TGTGCCAGCAGGATGACATCGGGGACGAACACCGGGGAGCTGTTTTTT. Translated, it gives CASRMTSGTNTGELFF. The chain couples TRBV2 to TRBJ2-2, with D maybe TRBD2 (5 bases). The CDR3 totals 16 residues. Germline CDR1 SNHLY, CDR2 FYNNEI. Trimming took off 6 bases at V and 0 bases at J, with 14 bases between the two ends.